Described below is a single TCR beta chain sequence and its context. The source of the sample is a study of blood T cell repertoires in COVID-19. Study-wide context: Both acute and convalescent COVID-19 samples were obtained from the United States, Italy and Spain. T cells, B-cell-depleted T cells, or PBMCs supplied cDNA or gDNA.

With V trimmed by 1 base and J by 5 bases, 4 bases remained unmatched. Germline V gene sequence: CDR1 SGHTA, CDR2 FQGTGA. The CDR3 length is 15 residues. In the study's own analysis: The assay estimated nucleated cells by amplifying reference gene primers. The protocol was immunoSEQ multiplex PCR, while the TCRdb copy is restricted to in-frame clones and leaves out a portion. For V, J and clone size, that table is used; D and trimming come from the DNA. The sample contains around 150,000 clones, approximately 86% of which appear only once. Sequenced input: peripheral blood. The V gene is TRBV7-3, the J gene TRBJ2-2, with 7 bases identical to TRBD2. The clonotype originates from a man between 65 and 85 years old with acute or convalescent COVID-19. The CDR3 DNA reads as TGTGCCAGCAGCTTAAGCGGGAGAGGGACCGGGGAGCTGTTTTTT. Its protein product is CASSLSGRGTGELFF.